This entry concerns a single T cell receptor (beta chain). Authors' data handling: The assay estimated nucleated cells by amplifying reference gene primers. The data were produced by immunoSEQ multiplex PCR, yet TCRdb's version contains in-frame clones alone and is incomplete. The D gene and trimming were derived from the DNA, and the V and J assignments and clone size from that table. The profile shows about 35,000 clones, less than 85% of them singletons. Germline loops: CDR1 SQVTM, CDR2 ANQGSEA. The CDR3 loop spans 15 amino acids. V shed 7 bases, J shed 3 bases, and the junction held 10 bases outside the gene matches. These data come from a study of blood T cell repertoires in COVID-19. The overall study: The origin of the acute and convalescent COVID-19 samples was the United States, Italy and Spain. The analysed material was cDNA or gDNA that came from T cells, B-cell-depleted T cells, or PBMCs.

The sample taken for sequencing was peripheral blood. This rearrangement joins TRBV29-1 to TRBJ2-3, with 10 bases fitting TRBD1. The clonotype originates from a woman between 65 and 79 years old with acute or convalescent COVID-19. The CDR3 here is CSEARRDRGTDTQYF. Here the CDR3 DNA reads TGCAGCGAGGCAAGGCGGGACAGGGGAACAGATACGCAGTATTTT.